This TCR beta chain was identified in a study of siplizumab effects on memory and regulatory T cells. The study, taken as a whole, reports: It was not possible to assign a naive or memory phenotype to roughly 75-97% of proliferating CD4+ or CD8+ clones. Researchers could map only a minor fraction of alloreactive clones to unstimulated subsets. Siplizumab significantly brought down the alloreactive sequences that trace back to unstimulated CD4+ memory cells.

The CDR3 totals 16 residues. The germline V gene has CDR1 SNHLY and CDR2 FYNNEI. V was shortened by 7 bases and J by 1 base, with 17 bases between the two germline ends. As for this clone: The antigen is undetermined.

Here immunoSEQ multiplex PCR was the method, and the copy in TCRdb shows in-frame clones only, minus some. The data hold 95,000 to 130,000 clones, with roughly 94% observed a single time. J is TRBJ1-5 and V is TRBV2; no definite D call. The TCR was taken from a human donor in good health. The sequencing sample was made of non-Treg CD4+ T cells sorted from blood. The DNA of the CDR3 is TGTGCCAGCACCCGAAACCCGCCGGGCAGCAATCAGCCCCAGCATTTT. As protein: CASTRNPPGSNQPQHF.